This TCR beta chain was captured by sequencing in a study of response to subunit inactivated influenza vaccine. Each CDR3 protein is one row after TCRdb ran MiXCR on the RT-PCR reads. Of 700,000 to 900,000 distinct CDR3 sequences listed, 20% to 25% are singletons. The germline CDR1 and CDR2 sequences are SGHTA and FQGNSA. The CDR3 is 16 amino acids. Trimming cost V 5 bases and J 2 bases, with 17 bases left between them. The source is a man aged 50-60 years who received an inactivated influenza vaccine. This sample comprised PBMCs from blood, obtained roughly 5 days after vaccination. The J gene is TRBJ2-3, the V gene TRBV7-2; a weak D match, TRBD2 (6 bases). As DNA, the CDR3 is TGTGCCAGCAGCCTAACGGGGGACCTACTCACAGATACGCAGTATTTT. It translates to CASSLTGDLLTDTQYF.